These 22 T cell receptor beta chains originate from one sample sequenced in a study of shared clonotypes between healthy human individuals. The table came from immunoSEQ multiplex PCR; TCRdb's copy has only in-frame clones and leaves some out. The profile shows a few hundred thousand clones, roughly 97% of them singletons. The sample was naive CD4+ T cells sorted from blood. Subset meaning: CD45RA+ positively selected. These receptors were taken from a woman aged 25-40 years in good health.

This clone was detected once. CDR3: CSVLQRLTSNEQFF. CDR3 bases: TGCAGCGTGCTACAGAGGCTTACGTCCAATGAGCAGTTCTTC. This sequence joins TRBV29-1 and TRBJ2-1; D is ambiguous. Germline V gives CDR1 SQVTM, CDR2 ANQGSEA. The CDR3 loop spans 14 amino acids. Trimming took off 6 bases at V and 6 bases at J, with 18 bases between the two ends.

This clone was seen just once. The limits of the CDR3 on the DNA are not certain, so only TCRdb's listed CDR3 is given. This chain uses TRBV28 with TRBJ2-5; TRBD1, the table's D call, was not compared with the DNA. Germline loops: CDR1 MDHEN, CDR2 SYDVKM. Termini included, the CDR3 measures 13 amino acids. The CDR3 sequence: CASILGAGETQYF.

The chain is built from TRBV7-3 and TRBJ2-3; 8 bases agree with TRBD2. With 3 bases clipped from V and 4 bases from J, the junction kept 6 bases outside the gene matches. This CDR3 has 15 residues. CDR1 and CDR2 (germline): SGHTA, FQGTGA. CDR3 protein: CASSLSAGVSDTQYF. CDR3 nucleotides: TGTGCCAGCAGCTTGTCAGCGGGAGTGTCAGATACGCAGTATTTT.

The J gene is TRBJ1-2, the V gene TRBV7-3; a possible D gene is TRBD1 (6 bases). From germline, CDR1 is SGHTA and CDR2 FQGTGA. V lost 2 bases to trimming and J lost 1 base, with 23 bases between them. The CDR3 runs to 19 residues. CDR3 region: CASSLWFQNGQTSNYGYTF. The CDR3 DNA reads as TGTGCCAGCAGCTTATGGTTCCAAAATGGACAGACAAGTAACTATGGCTACACCTTC. Supplemented by reference TRBV7-3 and TRBJ1-2, the full variable domain reads GAGVSQTPSNKVTEKGKYVELRCDPISGHTALYWYRQSLGQGPEFLIYFQGTGAADDSGLPNDRFFAVRPEGSVSTLKIQRTERGDSAVYLCASSLWFQNGQTSNYGYTFGSGTRLTVV.

The chain couples TRBV6-1 to TRBJ1-2; 9 bases are shared with TRBD1. CDR1 is MNHNS, CDR2 SASEGT, per germline. CDR3 length: 13 residues. With V trimmed by 6 bases and J by 3 bases, 2 bases remained unmatched. Here the CDR3 reads CASRGQGHYGYTF. In DNA form, the CDR3 reads TGTGCCAGCAGAGGACAGGGGCACTATGGCTACACCTTC.

The V and J genes are TRBV28 and TRBJ1-2; D might be TRBD1 (6 bases). Trimming took off 1 base at V and 0 bases at J, with 15 bases between the two ends. This CDR3 spans 17 amino acids. Germline V gives CDR1 MDHEN, CDR2 SYDVKM. The CDR3 nucleotides read TGTGCCAGCAGTTTATACTTCGGGGGCCCAGCTAACTATGGCTACACCTTC. Translated, it gives CASSLYFGGPANYGYTF.

This clone was seen just once. The chain combines TRBV27 with TRBJ2-1, with no clear D. The CDR3 is 16 amino acids. Germline CDR1 MNHEY, CDR2 SMNVEV (reference sequence). Trimming shortened V by 6 bases and J by 0 bases, and 15 bases separated the two germline ends. This chain's CDR3 is CASSQRVLSSYNEQFF. The CDR3 DNA follows: TGTGCCAGCAGCCAACGGGTGTTGAGCTCCTACAATGAGCAGTTCTTC.

The J gene is TRBJ2-5, the V gene TRBV28; 11 bases are shared with TRBD2. Germline CDR1 is MDHEN and CDR2 is SYDVKM. V dropped 4 bases and J dropped 5; count of bases not matched to a gene: 9. The CDR3 extends over 16 amino acids. Here the CDR3 reads CASSSMVAGGRETQYF. As DNA, the CDR3 is TGTGCCAGCAGTTCGATGGTAGCGGGAGGGCGGGAGACCCAGTACTTC.

The chain uses TRBV7-9 and TRBJ2-7, with D tentatively TRBD1 (6 bases). V was pared by 3 bases and J by 5 bases, with 11 bases between. This CDR3 has 13 amino acids. Per germline, CDR1 SEHNR and CDR2 FQNEAQ (reference sequence). Here the CDR3 reads CASSLRAGDEQYF. In nucleotides, the CDR3 is TGTGCCAGCAGCTTGAGGGCAGGGGACGAGCAGTACTTC.

The chain recombines TRBV4-2 with TRBJ2-2; TRBD1 agrees at 9 bases. This CDR3 has 16 residues. In germline, CDR1 is LGHNA, CDR2 YNFKEQ. J lost 5 bases, V lost 0 bases, and 4 bases had no gene match. The CDR3 is CASSQDRTGETGELFF. DNA for the CDR3: TGTGCCAGCAGCCAAGATAGGACAGGGGAGACCGGGGAGCTGTTTTTT.

In regard to this clone: Within the sample, other DNA sequences also encode this same CDR3. This chain uses TRBV28 with TRBJ2-7; perhaps TRBD2 as D (6 bases). Trimming pared 2 bases from V and 2 bases from J, leaving 7 bases between. The CDR3 length is 13 residues. From germline, CDR1 is MDHEN and CDR2 SYDVKM. CDR3 in amino acids: CASSLAGTYEQYF. CDR3 nucleotide sequence: TGTGCCAGCAGTTTAGCGGGGACCTACGAGCAGTACTTC.

The chain links TRBV19 to TRBJ1-5; no firm D call. Germline CDR1 is LNHDA and CDR2 is SQIVND (reference sequence). Deletions cut 10 bases from V and 3 bases from J, with 13 bases between. The CDR3 totals 13 residues. The CDR3 DNA reads TGTGCCACCCAGGACGGTACCAATCAGCCCCAGCATTTT. It is translated as CATQDGTNQPQHF.

The gene calls are TRBV5-1 and TRBJ2-1, with 7 bases lining up with TRBD1. The germline gives CDR1 SGHRS, CDR2 YFSETQ. The junction had 11 bases not matched to a gene; V was cut back by 4 bases and J by 4 bases. The CDR3 length is 16 residues. The CDR3 DNA reads TGCGCCAGCAGCCGAACAGGGGTCGTCCCTTACAATGAGCAGTTCTTC. Its translation is CASSRTGVVPYNEQFF.

V and J are TRBV10-2 and TRBJ2-7; 13 bases are a match to TRBD2. CDR3 length equals 15 residues. Germline CDR1 WSHSY, CDR2 SAAADI. V lost 7 bases and J lost 1; bases outside the gene matches: 4. The CDR3 reads CASTLTSGRSYEQYF. CDR3 nucleotides: TGCGCCAGCACCCTGACTAGCGGGAGGTCCTACGAGCAGTACTTC.

CDR3 DNA: TGTGCCAGCAGCTTAGCACAGGACTACAATGAGCAGTTCTTC. Translated, it gives CASSLAQDYNEQFF. The rearrangement links TRBV7-9 to TRBJ2-1, with D perhaps matching TRBD1 (5 bases). This CDR3 is 14 amino acids long. Germline V gene lookup returns CDR1 SEHNR and CDR2 FQNEAQ (reference sequence). V lost 0 bases and J lost 3, with 6 bases in between.

V usage is TRBV28 and J usage is TRBJ2-7, with 9 bases matching TRBD2. The CDR3 contains 16 residues. Losses at the gene ends were 2 bases for V and 2 bases for J; bases not matched to a gene: 7. Germline V CDR1 and CDR2: MDHEN, SYDVKM. Written as DNA, the CDR3 is TGTGCCAGCAGTTTAGAGAGCGGGGGGAAGCCCTACGAGCAGTACTTC. This codes for CASSLESGGKPYEQYF.

This clone is a singleton in its sample. CDR3 sequence (DNA): TGTGCCAGCACCGTGGGCGGGGGCACTGTGGACGAGCAGTACTTC. It specifies CASTVGGGTVDEQYF. The chain links TRBV28 to TRBJ2-7; a weak D match, TRBD2 (7 bases). CDR1 and CDR2 from the germline V gene are MDHEN and SYDVKM. This CDR3 comprises 15 residues. Trimming removed 7 bases at V and 5 bases at J, with 21 bases between.

The CDR3 protein is CSGGEPVYNEQFF. The CDR3 region has the DNA TGCAGCGGGGGGGAACCGGTCTACAATGAGCAGTTCTTC. The rearrangement links TRBV29-1 to TRBJ2-1; D is perhaps TRBD2 (6 bases). The CDR3 runs to 13 residues. The V gene's germline CDR1 is SQVTM and CDR2 ANQGSEA. V lost 7 bases to trimming and J lost 3 bases, with 13 bases between them.

As DNA, the CDR3 is TGTGCCAGCAGCCCGGGGACTAGCGGTTCCACCGGGACAGATACGCAGTATTTT. This gives the protein CASSPGTSGSTGTDTQYF. The chain is built from TRBV5-4 and TRBJ2-3, with 11 bases identical to TRBD2. The length of the CDR3 is 18 residues. Trimming removed 4 bases from V and 3 bases from J; junction bases left unmatched: 13. Germline V lookup: CDR1 SGHNT, CDR2 YYREEE (reference sequence).

This sequence joins TRBV7-3 and TRBJ2-3; a weak D match, TRBD2 (6 bases). Germline V gives CDR1 SGHTA, CDR2 FQGTGA. The V gene lost 5 bases and the J gene lost 2 bases, with 17 bases spanning the gap. This CDR3 contains 16 residues. The DNA of the CDR3 is TGTGCCAGCAGCAGGCATAGCGGTGCCGCCACAGATACGCAGTATTTT. It translates to CASSRHSGAATDTQYF. The variable domain in full, with the rest retrieved from reference TRBV7-3 and TRBJ2-3, is GAGVSQTPSNKVTEKGKYVELRCDPISGHTALYWYRQSLGQGPEFLIYFQGTGAADDSGLPNDRFFAVRPEGSVSTLKIQRTERGDSAVYLCASSRHSGAATDTQYFGPGTRLTVL.

This clone occurred once. The chain couples TRBV4-1 to TRBJ2-3; TRBD2 agrees at 9 bases. Per germline, CDR1 MGHRA and CDR2 YSYEKL. This CDR3 is 17 amino acids long. V lost 4 bases to trimming and J lost 3 bases; unmatched junction nucleotides: 11. The CDR3 DNA reads TGCGCCAGCAGCCGTAATCAAAGACTAGCGGTGACAGATACGCAGTATTTT. It yields the protein CASSRNQRLAVTDTQYF.

The chain joins TRBV7-3 to TRBJ2-5; 11 bases agree with TRBD2. The germline gives CDR1 SGHTA, CDR2 FQGTGA. The CDR3 spans 15 residues. V dropped 2 bases and J dropped 4; count of bases not matched to a gene: 3. The CDR3 bases are TGTGCCAGCAGCTTACTCGGACTAGCGGGAGAGACCCAGTACTTC. Translated: CASSLLGLAGETQYF.